This is a list of T cell receptor beta chains from one sample in a study of neoadjuvant nivolumab and ipilimumab in lung cancer. The table came from immunoSEQ multiplex PCR; TCRdb's copy has only in-frame clones and leaves some out. This sample has 40,000 to 60,000 clones, with more than 85% found just once. The specimen was blood, collected before neoadjuvant nivolumab, alone or with ipilimumab. These receptors were taken from an adult with non-small cell lung cancer. Some clones in this sample may be carry-over from other donors' samples. Each CDR3 is given with its conserved first and last residue. Fields, in order: V gene, clone size, J gene, D gene, CDR3 DNA, CDR3 protein. The D gene is left open where the match is weak. Clone size is stated in some rows and not others, as once, few, many or a class when expanded.

v_call: TRBV5-4; clone_size: NA; j_call: TRBJ1-5; d_call: NA; cdr3_nt: TGTGCCAGCAGCTTGGGCAGCAATCAGCCCCAGCATTTT; cdr3_aa: CASSLGSNQPQHF
v_call: TRBV6-5; clone_size: once; j_call: TRBJ2-1; d_call: TRBD2; cdr3_nt: TGTGCCAGCCTGGCTAGCGGATACAATGAGCAGTTCTTC; cdr3_aa: CASLASGYNEQFF
v_call: TRBV6-5; clone_size: NA; j_call: TRBJ2-5; d_call: NA; cdr3_nt: TGTGCCAGCTTGGGGACCAATCAAGAGACCCAGTACTTC; cdr3_aa: CASLGTNQETQYF
v_call: TRBV18; clone_size: once; j_call: TRBJ2-1; d_call: NA; cdr3_nt: TGTGCCAGCTCCCGATCGGTCCCTAGCTCCTACAATGAGCAGTTCTTC; cdr3_aa: CASSRSVPSSYNEQFF
v_call: TRBV5-1; clone_size: NA; j_call: TRBJ2-3; d_call: TRBD2; cdr3_nt: TGCGCCAGCAGCTTGGTCGGGAGGGGAGCAGATACGCAGTATTTT; cdr3_aa: CASSLVGRGADTQYF
v_call: TRBV25-1; clone_size: NA; j_call: TRBJ1-1; d_call: NA; cdr3_nt: TGTGCCAGCAGTGAATCCTTCGGAGGACGGGCTTTCTTT; cdr3_aa: CASSESFGGRAFF
v_call: TRBV25-1; clone_size: NA; j_call: TRBJ1-3; d_call: NA; cdr3_nt: TGTGCCAGCAGGCCTGGACGGAACTCTGGAAACACCATATATTTT; cdr3_aa: CASRPGRNSGNTIYF
v_call: TRBV27; clone_size: NA; j_call: TRBJ2-2; d_call: TRBD2; cdr3_nt: TGTGCCAGCAGTCAGCGGGAAGCTACCGGGGAGCTGTTTTTT; cdr3_aa: CASSQREATGELFF
v_call: TRBV4-1; clone_size: NA; j_call: TRBJ2-7; d_call: NA; cdr3_nt: TGCGCCAGCAGCCCCGGACAAGGTATTACCTACGAGCAGTACTTC; cdr3_aa: CASSPGQGITYEQYF
v_call: TRBV7-2; clone_size: NA; j_call: TRBJ2-2; d_call: NA; cdr3_nt: TGTGCCAGCAGCTACGGGGGTTACGGGGAGCTGTTTTTT; cdr3_aa: CASSYGGYGELFF
v_call: TRBV29-1; clone_size: NA; j_call: TRBJ1-1; d_call: NA; cdr3_nt: TGCAGCGTGGGGGGGTTGAAGGCTTTCTTT; cdr3_aa: CSVGGLKAFF
v_call: TRBV11-2; clone_size: NA; j_call: TRBJ2-5; d_call: NA; cdr3_nt: TGTGCCAGCAGCTTAGTTGCGGGGGAGACCCAGTACTTC; cdr3_aa: CASSLVAGETQYF
v_call: TRBV5-1; clone_size: once; j_call: TRBJ2-1; d_call: NA; cdr3_nt: TGCGCCAGCAGCTTGGCTCCGGGAGTTGTCTACAATGAGCAGTTCTTC; cdr3_aa: CASSLAPGVVYNEQFF
v_call: TRBV30; clone_size: NA; j_call: TRBJ2-3; d_call: NA; cdr3_nt: TGTGCCTGGAGCCCGGGCCTGAGCACAGATACGCAGTATTTT; cdr3_aa: CAWSPGLSTDTQYF
v_call: TRBV6-5; clone_size: NA; j_call: TRBJ1-5; d_call: NA; cdr3_nt: TGTGCCAGCAGCAGGGGAGGCAATCAGCCCCAGCATTTT; cdr3_aa: CASSRGGNQPQHF
v_call: TRBV5-4; clone_size: NA; j_call: TRBJ1-4; d_call: NA; cdr3_nt: TGTGCCAGCAGCTTACCTCATAATGAAAAACTGTTTTTT; cdr3_aa: CASSLPHNEKLFF